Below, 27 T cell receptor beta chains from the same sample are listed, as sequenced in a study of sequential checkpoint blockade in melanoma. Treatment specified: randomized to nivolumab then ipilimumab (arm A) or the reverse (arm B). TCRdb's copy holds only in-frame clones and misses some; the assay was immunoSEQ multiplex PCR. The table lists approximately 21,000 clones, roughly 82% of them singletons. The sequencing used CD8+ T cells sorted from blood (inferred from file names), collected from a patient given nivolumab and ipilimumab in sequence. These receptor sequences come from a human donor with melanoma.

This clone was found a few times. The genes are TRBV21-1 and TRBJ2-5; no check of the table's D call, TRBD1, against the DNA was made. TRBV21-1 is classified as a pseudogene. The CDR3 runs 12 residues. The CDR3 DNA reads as TGTGCCAGCAGCGACAGGCAGGAGACCCAGTACTTC. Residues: CASSDRQETQYF.

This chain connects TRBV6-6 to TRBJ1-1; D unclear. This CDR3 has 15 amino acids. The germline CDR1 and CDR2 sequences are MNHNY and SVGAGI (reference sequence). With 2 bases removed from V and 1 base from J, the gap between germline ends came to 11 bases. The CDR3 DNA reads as TGTGCCAGCAGTTACCTCAGGATCCCGAACACTGAAGCTTTCTTT. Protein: CASSYLRIPNTEAFF.

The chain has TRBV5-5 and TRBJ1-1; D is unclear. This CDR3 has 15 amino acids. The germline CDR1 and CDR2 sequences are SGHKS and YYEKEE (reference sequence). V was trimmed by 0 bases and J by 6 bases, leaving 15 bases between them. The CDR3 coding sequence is TGTGCCAGCAGCTTGGTGGCAGGTCTTCGCCCTGAAGCTTTCTTT. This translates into CASSLVAGLRPEAFF.

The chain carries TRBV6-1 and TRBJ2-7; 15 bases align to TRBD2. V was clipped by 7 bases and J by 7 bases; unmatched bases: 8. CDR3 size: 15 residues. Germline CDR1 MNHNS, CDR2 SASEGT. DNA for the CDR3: TGTGCCAGCAAAAAGGGACTAGCGGGGGGAGGGGAGCAGTACTTC. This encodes CASKKGLAGGGEQYF.

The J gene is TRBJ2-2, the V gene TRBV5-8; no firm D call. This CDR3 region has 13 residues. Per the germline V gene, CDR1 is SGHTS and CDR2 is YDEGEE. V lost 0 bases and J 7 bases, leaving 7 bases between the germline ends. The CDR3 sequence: CASSLGYSGELFF. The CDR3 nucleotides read TGTGCCAGCAGCTTGGGTTACAGCGGGGAGCTGTTTTTT. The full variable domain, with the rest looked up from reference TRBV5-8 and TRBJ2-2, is EAGVTQSPTHLIKTRGQQATLRCSPISGHTSVYWYQQALGLGLQFLLWYDEGEERNRGNFPPRFSGRQFPNYSSELNVNALELEDSALYLCASSLGYSGELFFGEGSRLTVL.

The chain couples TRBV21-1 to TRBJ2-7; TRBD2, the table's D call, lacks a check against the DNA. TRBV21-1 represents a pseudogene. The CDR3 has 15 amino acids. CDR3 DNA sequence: TGTGCCAGCAGCATGGGGAGGGGCGGACGTGGCGAGCAGTACTTC. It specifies CASSMGRGGRGEQYF.

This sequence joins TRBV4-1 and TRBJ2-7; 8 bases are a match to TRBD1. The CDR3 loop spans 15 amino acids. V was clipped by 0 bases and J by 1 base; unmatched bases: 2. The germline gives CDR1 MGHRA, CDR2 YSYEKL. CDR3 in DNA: TGCGCCAGCAGCCAAGATGACAGGGGTTCCTACGAGCAGTACTTC. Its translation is CASSQDDRGSYEQYF.

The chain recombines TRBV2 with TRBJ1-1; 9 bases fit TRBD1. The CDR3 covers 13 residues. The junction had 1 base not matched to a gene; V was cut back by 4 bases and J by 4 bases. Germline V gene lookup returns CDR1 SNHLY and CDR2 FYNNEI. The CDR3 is CASSATGGTEAFF. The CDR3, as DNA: TGTGCCAGCAGTGCGACAGGGGGCACTGAAGCTTTCTTT. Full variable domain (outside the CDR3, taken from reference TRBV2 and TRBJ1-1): EPEVTQTPSHQVTQMGQEVILRCVPISNHLYFYWYRQILGQKVEFLVSFYNNEISEKSEIFDDQFSVERPDGSNFTLKIRSTKLEDSAMYFCASSATGGTEAFFGQGTRLTVV.

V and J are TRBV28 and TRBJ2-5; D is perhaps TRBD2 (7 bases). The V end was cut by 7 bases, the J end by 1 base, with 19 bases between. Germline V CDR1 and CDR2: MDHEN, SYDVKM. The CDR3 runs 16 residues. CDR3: CASKKVGGGLQETQYF. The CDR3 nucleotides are TGTGCCAGCAAAAAGGTGGGGGGGGGCCTCCAAGAGACCCAGTACTTC.

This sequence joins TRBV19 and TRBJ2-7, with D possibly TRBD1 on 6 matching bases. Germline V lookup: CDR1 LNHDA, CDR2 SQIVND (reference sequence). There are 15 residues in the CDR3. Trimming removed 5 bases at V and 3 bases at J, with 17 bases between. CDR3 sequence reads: CASSPKGTSFYEQYF. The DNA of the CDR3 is TGTGCCAGTAGTCCAAAAGGGACATCCTTCTACGAGCAGTACTTC.

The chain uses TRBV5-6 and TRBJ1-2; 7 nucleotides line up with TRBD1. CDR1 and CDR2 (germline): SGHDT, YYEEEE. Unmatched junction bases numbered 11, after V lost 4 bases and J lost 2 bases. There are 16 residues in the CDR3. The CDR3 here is CASSRQGPILNYGYTF. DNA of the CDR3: TGTGCCAGCAGCCGACAGGGACCCATATTAAACTATGGCTACACCTTC.

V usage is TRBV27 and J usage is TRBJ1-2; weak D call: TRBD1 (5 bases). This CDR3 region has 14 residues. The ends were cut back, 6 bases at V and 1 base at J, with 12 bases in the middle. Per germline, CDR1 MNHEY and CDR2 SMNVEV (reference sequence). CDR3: CASRNRTDNYGYTF. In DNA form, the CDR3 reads TGTGCCAGCAGGAACAGGACGGATAACTATGGCTACACCTTC.

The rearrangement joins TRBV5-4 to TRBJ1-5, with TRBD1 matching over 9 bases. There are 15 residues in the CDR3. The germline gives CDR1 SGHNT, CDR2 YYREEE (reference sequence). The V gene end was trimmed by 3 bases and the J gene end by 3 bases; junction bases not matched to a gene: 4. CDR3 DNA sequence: TGTGCCAGCAGCTCGGGACAGGGCCTCAATCAGCCCCAGCATTTT. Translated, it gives CASSSGQGLNQPQHF.

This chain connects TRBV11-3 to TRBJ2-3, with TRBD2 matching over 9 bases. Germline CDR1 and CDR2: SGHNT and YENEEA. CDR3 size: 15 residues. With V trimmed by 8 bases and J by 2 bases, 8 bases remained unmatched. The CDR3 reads CASSTAGGSTDTQYF. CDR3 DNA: TGTGCCAGCTCGACAGCGGGGGGATCCACAGATACGCAGTATTTT.

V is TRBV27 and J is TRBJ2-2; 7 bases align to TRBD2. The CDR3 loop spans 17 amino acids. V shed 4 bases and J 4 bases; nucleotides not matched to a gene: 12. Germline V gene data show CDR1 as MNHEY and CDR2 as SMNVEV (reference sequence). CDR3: CASSSAGLVGPTGELFF. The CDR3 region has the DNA TGTGCCAGCAGTTCCGCAGGACTAGTCGGTCCCACCGGGGAGCTGTTTTTT.

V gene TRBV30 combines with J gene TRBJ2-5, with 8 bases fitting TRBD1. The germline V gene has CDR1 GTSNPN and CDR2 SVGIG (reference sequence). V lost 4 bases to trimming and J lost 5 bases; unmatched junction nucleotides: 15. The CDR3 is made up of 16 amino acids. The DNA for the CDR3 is TGTGCCTGGATCCAACGGGGGCAGGGGGCGCGGGAGACCCAGTACTTC. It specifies CAWIQRGQGARETQYF.

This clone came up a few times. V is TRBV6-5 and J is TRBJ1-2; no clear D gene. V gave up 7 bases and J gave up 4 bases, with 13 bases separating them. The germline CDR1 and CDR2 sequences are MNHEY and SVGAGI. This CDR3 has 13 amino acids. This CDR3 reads CASKAPEVYGYTF. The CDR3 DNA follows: TGTGCCAGCAAGGCGCCGGAGGTCTATGGCTACACCTTC.

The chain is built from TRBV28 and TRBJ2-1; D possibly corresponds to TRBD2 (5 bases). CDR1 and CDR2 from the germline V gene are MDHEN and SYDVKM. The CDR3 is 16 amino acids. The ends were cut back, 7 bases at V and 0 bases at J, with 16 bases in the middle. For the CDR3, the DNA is TGTGCCAGCACCTTCATGGCGGGCTACTCCTACAATGAGCAGTTCTTC. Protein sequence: CASTFMAGYSYNEQFF.

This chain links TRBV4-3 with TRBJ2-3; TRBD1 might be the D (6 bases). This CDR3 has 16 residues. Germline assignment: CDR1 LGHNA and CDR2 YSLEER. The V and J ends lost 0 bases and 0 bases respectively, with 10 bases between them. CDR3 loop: CASSQDQGFSTDTQYF. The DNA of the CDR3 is TGCGCCAGCAGCCAAGACCAGGGGTTTAGCACAGATACGCAGTATTTT.

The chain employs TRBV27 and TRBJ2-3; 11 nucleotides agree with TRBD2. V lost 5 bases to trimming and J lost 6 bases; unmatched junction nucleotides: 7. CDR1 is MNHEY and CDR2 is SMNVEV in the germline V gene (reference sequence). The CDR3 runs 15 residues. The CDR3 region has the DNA TGTGCCAGCAGTCTTCGACTAGCGGGGTGGGATACGCAGTATTTT. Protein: CASSLRLAGWDTQYF.

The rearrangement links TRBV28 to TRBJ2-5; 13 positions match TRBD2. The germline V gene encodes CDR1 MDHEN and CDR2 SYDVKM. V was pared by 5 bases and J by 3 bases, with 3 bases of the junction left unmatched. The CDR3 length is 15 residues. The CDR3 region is CASSGLAGVEETQYF. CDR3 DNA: TGTGCCAGCAGTGGACTAGCGGGGGTCGAAGAGACCCAGTACTTC.

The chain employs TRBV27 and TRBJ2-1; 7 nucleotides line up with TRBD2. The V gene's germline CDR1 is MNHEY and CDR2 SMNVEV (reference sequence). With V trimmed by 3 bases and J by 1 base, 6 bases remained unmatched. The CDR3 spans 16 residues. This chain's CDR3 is CASSFTPGGSYNEQFF. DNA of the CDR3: TGTGCCAGCAGTTTCACTCCGGGGGGTTCCTACAATGAGCAGTTCTTC.

This chain's CDR3 is CASSLTGTYYEQYF. The CDR3 region has the DNA TGTGCCAGCAGCTTGACAGGGACCTACTACGAGCAGTACTTC. V and J are TRBV5-5 and TRBJ2-7, with D possibly matching TRBD1 (6 bases). This CDR3 is built from 14 residues. The germline V gene has CDR1 SGHKS and CDR2 YYEKEE (reference sequence). Trimming removed 1 base at V and 3 bases at J, with 11 bases between.

In DNA form, the CDR3 reads TGCGCCAGCAGCCAGGACAGAGGAAATTCACCCCTCCACTTT. It is translated as CASSQDRGNSPLHF. V gene TRBV4-3 combines with J gene TRBJ1-6, with a tentative D call TRBD1 (6 bases). The CDR3 length is 14 residues. Germline V gives CDR1 LGHNA, CDR2 YSLEER. V lost 3 bases, J lost 7 bases, and 10 bases lay in between.

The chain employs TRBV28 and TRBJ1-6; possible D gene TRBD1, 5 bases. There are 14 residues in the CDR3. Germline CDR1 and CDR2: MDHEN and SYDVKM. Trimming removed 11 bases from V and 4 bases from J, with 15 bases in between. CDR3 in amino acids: CAAQGAVYNSPLHF. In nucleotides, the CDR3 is TGTGCCGCGCAGGGTGCCGTTTATAATTCACCCCTCCACTTT.

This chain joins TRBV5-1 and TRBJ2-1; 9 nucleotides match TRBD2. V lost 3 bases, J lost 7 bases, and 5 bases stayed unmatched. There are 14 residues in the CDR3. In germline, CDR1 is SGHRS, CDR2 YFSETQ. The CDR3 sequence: CASSSGTSRNEQFF. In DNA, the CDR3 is TGCGCCAGCAGCTCCGGGACTAGCAGAAATGAGCAGTTCTTC.

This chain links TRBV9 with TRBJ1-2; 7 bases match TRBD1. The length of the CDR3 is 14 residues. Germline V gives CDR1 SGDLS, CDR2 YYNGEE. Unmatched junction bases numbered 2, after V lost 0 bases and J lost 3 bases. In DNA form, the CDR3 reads TGTGCCAGCAGCGTAGAGGGACAGTACTATGGCTACACCTTC. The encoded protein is CASSVEGQYYGYTF.